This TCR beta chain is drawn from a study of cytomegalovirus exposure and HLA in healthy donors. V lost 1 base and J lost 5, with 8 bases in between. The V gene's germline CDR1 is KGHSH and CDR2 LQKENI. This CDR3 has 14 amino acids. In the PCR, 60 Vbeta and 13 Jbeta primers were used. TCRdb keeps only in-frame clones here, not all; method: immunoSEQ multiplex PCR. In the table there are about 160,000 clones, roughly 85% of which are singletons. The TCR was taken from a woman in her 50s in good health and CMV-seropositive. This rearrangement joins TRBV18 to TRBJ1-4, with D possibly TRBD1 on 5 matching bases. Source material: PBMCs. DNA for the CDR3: TGTGCCAGCTCACCACAGGGGAAGAATGAAAAACTGTTTTTT. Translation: CASSPQGKNEKLFF. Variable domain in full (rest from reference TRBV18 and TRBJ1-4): NAGVMQNPRHLVRRRGQEARLRCSPMKGHSHVYWYRQLPEEGLKFMVYLQKENIIDESGMPKERFSAEFPKEGPSILRIQQVVRGDSAAYFCASSPQGKNEKLFFGSGTQLSVL.